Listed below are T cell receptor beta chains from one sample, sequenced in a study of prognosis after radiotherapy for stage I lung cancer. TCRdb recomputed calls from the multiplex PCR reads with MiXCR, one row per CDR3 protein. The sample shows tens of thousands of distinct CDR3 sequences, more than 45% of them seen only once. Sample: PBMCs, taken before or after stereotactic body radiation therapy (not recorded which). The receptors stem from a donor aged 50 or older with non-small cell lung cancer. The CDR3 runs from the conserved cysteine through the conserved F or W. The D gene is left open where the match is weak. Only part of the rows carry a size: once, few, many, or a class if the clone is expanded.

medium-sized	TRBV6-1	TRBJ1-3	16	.	CASSRGRFSSGNTIYF	TGTGCCAGCAGTCGAGGGAGGTTCTCGTCTGGAAACACCATATATTTT
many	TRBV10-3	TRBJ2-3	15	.	CAISGLGQMTDTQYF	TGTGCCATATCGGGGTTGGGGCAAATGACAGATACGCAGTATTTT
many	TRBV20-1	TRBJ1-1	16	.	CSARGGNRAMNTEAFF	TGCAGTGCTAGAGGAGGGAACAGGGCCATGAACACTGAAGCTTTCTTT
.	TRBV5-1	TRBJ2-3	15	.	CASSLGGVHTDTQYF	TGCGCCAGCAGCTTGGGTGGGGTTCACACAGATACGCAGTATTTT
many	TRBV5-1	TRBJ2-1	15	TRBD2	CASSPREGGINEQFF	TGCGCCAGCAGCCCACGGGAGGGGGGGATAAATGAGCAGTTCTTC
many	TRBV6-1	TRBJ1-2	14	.	CASSEVSNLYGYTF	TGTGCCAGCAGTGAAGTATCAAACCTCTATGGCTACACCTTC
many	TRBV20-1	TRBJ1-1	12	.	CSARDGLKEAFF	TGCAGTGCTAGAGACGGACTAAAGGAAGCTTTCTTT
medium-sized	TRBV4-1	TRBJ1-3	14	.	CASSQETGAYTIYF	TGCGCCAGCAGCCAAGAAACAGGAGCGTACACCATATATTTT
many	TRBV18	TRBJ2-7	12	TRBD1	CASSTQGREQYF	TGTGCCAGCTCCACACAGGGGAGAGAGCAGTACTTC
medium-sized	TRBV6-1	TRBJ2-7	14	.	CASTWGQPGYEQYF	TGTGCCAGCACCTGGGGACAACCCGGCTACGAGCAGTACTTC
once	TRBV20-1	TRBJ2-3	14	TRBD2	CSARDSGTVDTQYF	TGCAGTGCTAGAGATAGCGGGACGGTAGATACGCAGTATTTT
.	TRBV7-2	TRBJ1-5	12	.	CASSSRQQPRHF	TGTGCCAGCAGCTCCAGACAACAGCCCCGGCATTTT
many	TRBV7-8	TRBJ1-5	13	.	CASSRGSNQPQHF	TGTGCCAGCAGCAGGGGGTCCAATCAGCCCCAGCATTTT
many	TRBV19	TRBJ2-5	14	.	CASSIARVPETQYF	TGTGCCAGTAGTATAGCTCGGGTGCCTGAGACCCAGTACTTC
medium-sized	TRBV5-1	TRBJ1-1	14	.	CASSLAAGGTEAFF	TGCGCCAGCAGCTTGGCGGCTGGGGGGACTGAAGCTTTCTTT
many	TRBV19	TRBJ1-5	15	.	CASSSNRVWNQPQHF	TGTGCCAGTAGCAGTAACAGGGTTTGGAATCAGCCCCAGCATTTT
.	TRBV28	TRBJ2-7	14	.	CASSGGDRAYEQYF	TGTGCCAGCAGTGGAGGGGACAGAGCCTACGAGCAGTACTTC
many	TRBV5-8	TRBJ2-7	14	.	CASSLGSTYYEQYF	TGTGCCAGCAGCTTGGGCTCTACTTACTACGAGCAGTACTTC
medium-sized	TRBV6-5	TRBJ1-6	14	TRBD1	CASSSDRGLSPLHF	TGTGCCAGCAGTTCAGACAGGGGGCTGTCACCCCTCCACTTT
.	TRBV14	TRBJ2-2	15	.	CSSSQNMAGTGELFF	TGTTCCAGCAGCCAAAATATGGCGGGCACCGGGGAGCTGTTTTTT
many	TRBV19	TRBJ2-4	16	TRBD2	CASSTIRTSGKNIQYF	TGTGCCAGTAGTACGATTCGGACTAGCGGCAAAAACATTCAGTACTTC
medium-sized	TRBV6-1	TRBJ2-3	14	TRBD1	CASQDRVASDTQYF	TGTGCCAGCCAGGACAGGGTGGCATCAGATACGCAGTATTTT